The entry below gives a single T cell receptor beta chain sequence along with its context. What it binds is unknown. Trimming removed 2 bases from V and 1 base from J, with 16 bases in between. Per germline, CDR1 SGHRS and CDR2 YFSETQ. This CDR3 comprises 17 residues. Amplification used 60 Vbeta primers and 13 Jbeta primers. Clones were read by immunoSEQ multiplex PCR, and TCRdb kept only the in-frame ones, dropping some. The sample consists of around 160,000 clones, roughly 83% of them appearing once. This record belongs to a study of cytomegalovirus exposure and HLA in healthy donors. Notes on the study in general: The authors considered a cluster of highly shared sequence variants likely to be a sequencing artifact.

The rearrangement uses TRBV5-1 and TRBJ1-3, with a weak D call TRBD1 (6 bases). The sample taken for sequencing was PBMCs. The TCR was taken from a woman aged 18-29 years in good health and CMV-seronegative. The DNA of the CDR3 is TGCGCCAGCAGCTTAACAGGGCCCCATCGGTCTGGAAACACCATATATTTT. Its translation: CASSLTGPHRSGNTIYF.